The 15 T cell receptor beta chains below all came from one sample that was sequenced in a study of blood T cells in healthy people across ages. For the second PCR, which ran for about 6 to 11 cycles, a sample-barcoded 5' primer and a J-beta primer mix were used. TCRdb analysed the 5' RACE reads with MiXCR anew, one entry per CDR3 protein. The sample consists of 1.8 million or so distinct CDR3 sequences, about 39% of them appearing once. Sequencing was carried out using blood. The receptor source for this set is a human donor in good health.

This clonotype was counted between two and nine times. The chain employs TRBV6-5 and TRBJ1-1; D is ambiguous. The germline CDR1 and CDR2 sequences are MNHEY and SVGAGI. The CDR3 is 13 residues long. With 2 bases removed from V and 6 bases from J, the gap between germline ends came to 10 bases. The CDR3 DNA reads as TGTGCCAGCAGTTACCTTGGATCCGCTGAAGCTTTCTTT. Translation gives CASSYLGSAEAFF.

This chain joins TRBV6-2 or TRBV6-3 and TRBJ2-3, with 9 bases matching TRBD2. After removal of 6 bases from V and 4 bases from J, the junction contained 5 bases not matched to a gene. This CDR3 is built from 14 residues. From germline, CDR1 is MNHEY and CDR2 SVGEGT. CDR3 sequence (DNA): TGTGCCAGCAGCTCTAGCGGGGAGTCAGATACGCAGTATTTT. It encodes CASSSSGESDTQYF.

This clonotype was picked up a small number of times. V gene TRBV7-3 combines with J gene TRBJ2-1, with D possibly TRBD1 on 6 matching bases. V lost 2 bases and J 0 bases, leaving 11 bases between the germline ends. The V gene's germline CDR1 is SGHTA and CDR2 FQGTGA. The CDR3 has 16 amino acids. The CDR3 region is CASSLGGSFSYNEQFF. CDR3 nucleotides: TGTGCCAGCAGCTTAGGGGGCTCGTTCTCCTACAATGAGCAGTTCTTC.

The V and J genes are TRBV6-5 and TRBJ1-1; no definite D call. V was cut by 7 bases and J by 10 bases, with 13 bases left in between. The germline V gene has CDR1 MNHEY and CDR2 SVGAGI. The CDR3 spans 11 residues. The CDR3 region has the DNA TGTGCCAGCACCAACGGAGAGGGAGCTTTCTTT. Translating gives CASTNGEGAFF.

The chain couples TRBV20-1 to TRBJ1-6, with TRBD1 matching over 10 bases. Germline V gene lookup returns CDR1 DFQATT and CDR2 SNEGSKA (reference sequence). V lost 6 bases, J lost 6 bases, and 8 bases stayed unmatched. CDR3 length: 15 residues. In DNA, the CDR3 is TGCAGTGCACTGGGGACAGGGGCGGTTAATTCACCCCTCCACTTT. It specifies CSALGTGAVNSPLHF.

There are a few counts of this clonotype. This chain uses TRBV12-3 or TRBV12-4 with TRBJ2-5; D may be TRBD1 (5 bases). The CDR3 sequence is 14 residues long. V shed 5 bases and J shed 2 bases, with 12 bases lying between them. The CDR3 bases are TGTGCCAGCAGTATCCAGGGTGGACAAGAGACCCAGTACTTC. This sequence encodes CASSIQGGQETQYF.

This chain joins TRBV20-1 and TRBJ1-1, with D perhaps TRBD1 (5 bases). V gave up 6 bases and J gave up 3 bases, with 14 bases separating them. There are 13 residues in the CDR3. The germline CDR1 and CDR2 sequences are DFQATT and SNEGSKA (reference sequence). CDR3 loop: CSAVLQGDTEAFF. The CDR3, as DNA: TGCAGTGCAGTGTTGCAAGGGGACACTGAAGCTTTCTTT.

The chain combines TRBV12-3 or TRBV12-4 with TRBJ2-7; D remains ambiguous. The CDR3 loop spans 14 amino acids. Between the trimmed V and J ends, which lost 5 bases and 3 bases, there was a span of 14 bases. The CDR3 nucleotides are TGTGCCAGCAGTCCAGACAAACCCAGCTACGAGCAGTACTTC. Translating it yields CASSPDKPSYEQYF.

The chain uses TRBV10-3 and TRBJ2-5; D call uncertain. The DNA matches TRBJ2-7 better at its end, which makes the J call doubtful. CDR1 is ENHRY and CDR2 is SYGVKD in the germline V gene. The CDR3 is 11 amino acids. The CDR3 loop is CAIRSFYEQYF. The CDR3 DNA sequence: TGTGCCATCAGGAGTTTCTACGAGCAGTACTTC.

This clonotype occurred a few times. V is TRBV9 and J is TRBJ1-2; D gene uncertain. CDR1 and CDR2 (germline): SGDLS, YYNGEE. V lost 1 base, J lost 5 bases, and 21 bases lay in between. The CDR3 is 17 residues long. As DNA, the CDR3 is TGTGCCAGCAGCGTAAGTCGCGAAGCGGGAAACAGATATGGCTACACCTTC. The encoded protein is CASSVSREAGNRYGYTF.

This clonotype came up a few times. The chain combines TRBV7-6 with TRBJ2-5; 12 nucleotides line up with TRBD2. After removal of 1 base from V and 2 bases from J, the junction contained 8 bases not matched to a gene. Germline CDR1 reads SGHVS; CDR2 reads FNYEAQ. This CDR3 is built from 18 residues. CDR3 DNA: TGTGCCAGCAGCTTAGGACCTAGCGGGGGGGTCTCACAAGAGACCCAGTACTTC. Protein product: CASSLGPSGGVSQETQYF.

The chain couples TRBV12-3 or TRBV12-4 to TRBJ2-1; D is perhaps TRBD2 (5 bases). The CDR3 totals 19 residues. V lost 0 bases and J lost 0, with 18 bases in between. Here the CDR3 DNA reads TGTGCCAGCAGTTTAGCCCTAGAAAATCCTAGCTTCTCCTACAATGAGCAGTTCTTC. It yields the protein CASSLALENPSFSYNEQFF.

This clonotype was seen more than once but under ten times. V and J are TRBV11-1 and TRBJ2-1; 9 bases are a match to TRBD2. Germline assignment: CDR1 SGHAT and CDR2 FQDESV (reference sequence). This CDR3 spans 15 amino acids. V gave up 2 bases and J gave up 5 bases; unmatched junction bases: 4. This chain's CDR3 is CASSLRGLADNEQFF. CDR3 bases: TGTGCCAGCAGCTTAAGGGGACTAGCAGACAATGAGCAGTTCTTC.

The V call is TRBV5-1, the J call TRBJ2-1, with unresolved D. The CDR3 totals 15 residues. The germline V gene has CDR1 SGHRS and CDR2 YFSETQ. Trimming left V 2 bases short and J 8 bases short, with 17 bases between. Written as DNA, the CDR3 is TGCGCCAGCAGCTTTAAGCTAGTTTATCAGGATGAGCAGTTCTTC. Translating it yields CASSFKLVYQDEQFF.

This rearrangement joins TRBV12-3 or TRBV12-4 to TRBJ2-3; TRBD1 or TRBD2 may be the D gene (5 bases each). Trimming stripped 7 bases from V and 6 bases from J, with 20 bases between. The CDR3 has 15 amino acids. This chain's CDR3 is CASTQGPLEADTQYF. The CDR3, as DNA: TGTGCCAGCACCCAGGGACCCTTAGAAGCTGATACGCAGTATTTT.